Listed below are T cell receptor beta chains from one sample, sequenced in a study of CD8 T cells in ankylosing spondylitis. TCRdb recomputed calls from the 5' RACE reads with MiXCR, one row per CDR3 protein. The sample carries more than 500,000 distinct CDR3 sequences, approximately 5% recorded once. Sequencing was carried out using blood, either unsorted or a sorted T cell fraction (not recorded which). The receptors were sampled from a male donor with ankylosing spondylitis. Both conserved end residues are part of each CDR3. Each record gives: V gene, CDR3 length, J gene, clone size, D gene, CDR3 DNA, CDR3 protein. D genes are given only for firm matches. Where a row states a size, it is once, few, many or the class of an expanded clone; other rows omit it.

V gene: TRBV15; CDR3 length: 12; J gene: TRBJ1-1; clone size: .; D gene: .; CDR3 DNA: TGTGCCACCTTAGATAGGGGCACTGAAGCTTTCTTT; CDR3 protein: CATLDRGTEAFF
V gene: TRBV6-2/TRBV6-3; CDR3 length: 15; J gene: TRBJ2-1; clone size: many; D gene: .; CDR3 DNA: TGTGCCAGCAGTCGTTGGACGAGCTCCTACAATGAGCAGTTCTTC; CDR3 protein: CASSRWTSSYNEQFF
V gene: TRBV11-2; CDR3 length: 19; J gene: TRBJ2-2; clone size: many; D gene: TRBD2; CDR3 DNA: TGTGCCAGCAGCACCCGGGGACTAGCGGGAGCTCGGAACACCGGGGAGCTGTTTTTT; CDR3 protein: CASSTRGLAGARNTGELFF
V gene: TRBV7-9; CDR3 length: 14; J gene: TRBJ2-1; clone size: many; D gene: .; CDR3 DNA: TGTGCCAGCCCTCCGGAGAGGGTCAAAAATGAGCAGTTCTTC; CDR3 protein: CASPPERVKNEQFF
V gene: TRBV7-2; CDR3 length: 13; J gene: TRBJ2-1; clone size: few; D gene: .; CDR3 DNA: TGTGCCAGCAGTTATGGGGCTTGGGGTGAGCAGTTCTTC; CDR3 protein: CASSYGAWGEQFF
V gene: TRBV27; CDR3 length: 12; J gene: TRBJ2-7; clone size: .; D gene: .; CDR3 DNA: TGTGCCAGCAGTAACGGACGTTACGAGCAGTACTTC; CDR3 protein: CASSNGRYEQYF
V gene: TRBV29-1; CDR3 length: 12; J gene: TRBJ2-4; clone size: many; D gene: .; CDR3 DNA: TGCAGCGCGCAGGGACCCAAAAACATTCAGTACTTC; CDR3 protein: CSAQGPKNIQYF
V gene: TRBV28; CDR3 length: 15; J gene: TRBJ2-3; clone size: .; D gene: TRBD1; CDR3 DNA: TGTGCCAGCAGATGGGACAGGTATAGGGGAGATACGCAGTATTTT; CDR3 protein: CASRWDRYRGDTQYF
V gene: TRBV2; CDR3 length: 13; J gene: TRBJ2-1; clone size: .; D gene: .; CDR3 DNA: TGTGCCAGCAGTGGGCAGGGTCTGAATGGGCAGTTCTTC; CDR3 protein: CASSGQGLNGQFF
V gene: TRBV5-6; CDR3 length: 14; J gene: TRBJ2-7; clone size: many; D gene: TRBD1; CDR3 DNA: TGTGCCAGCCAGCAGGACAGGGCGACCTACGAGCAGTACTTC; CDR3 protein: CASQQDRATYEQYF
V gene: TRBV6-5; CDR3 length: 12; J gene: TRBJ1-1; clone size: many; D gene: .; CDR3 DNA: TGTGCCAGCAGTTACGGGGGACTTCGAGCTTTCTTT; CDR3 protein: CASSYGGLRAFF
V gene: TRBV6-1; CDR3 length: 16; J gene: TRBJ2-1; clone size: .; D gene: TRBD1; CDR3 DNA: TGTGCCAGCAGCGCCCCCCGGGACAGGGTTGTCAATGAGCAGTTCTTC; CDR3 protein: CASSAPRDRVVNEQFF
V gene: TRBV5-5; CDR3 length: 14; J gene: TRBJ1-1; clone size: many; D gene: .; CDR3 DNA: TGTGCCAGCAGCCGCTCATATGTCGGCACTGAAGCTTTCTTT; CDR3 protein: CASSRSYVGTEAFF
V gene: TRBV29-1; CDR3 length: 14; J gene: TRBJ2-4; clone size: .; D gene: .; CDR3 DNA: TGCAGCGTTGATGTCGGAGGAGCCAAAAACATTCAGTACTTC; CDR3 protein: CSVDVGGAKNIQYF
V gene: TRBV28; CDR3 length: 12; J gene: TRBJ1-2; clone size: many; D gene: .; CDR3 DNA: TGTGCCAGCACACCTGACAGCAGAGGCTACACCTTC; CDR3 protein: CASTPDSRGYTF
V gene: TRBV25-1; CDR3 length: 16; J gene: TRBJ2-1; clone size: many; D gene: .; CDR3 DNA: TGTGCCAGCAGTACAGCGGTCGGGAGCTCCTACAATGAGCAGTTCTTC; CDR3 protein: CASSTAVGSSYNEQFF
V gene: TRBV5-1; CDR3 length: 16; J gene: TRBJ2-1; clone size: few; D gene: .; CDR3 DNA: TGCGCCAGCAGCTTGGGGCGACCTAGCTCCTACAATGAGCAGTTCTTC; CDR3 protein: CASSLGRPSSYNEQFF
V gene: TRBV7-6; CDR3 length: 14; J gene: TRBJ2-3; clone size: many; D gene: .; CDR3 DNA: TGTGCCAGCAGCTTAGGGGGGAGGCCGAATACGCAGTATTTT; CDR3 protein: CASSLGGRPNTQYF
V gene: TRBV12-3/TRBV12-4; CDR3 length: 19; J gene: TRBJ1-1; clone size: few; D gene: .; CDR3 DNA: TGTGCCAGCAGTTTCGACGCGCTTAGGGGGGCGTTGGCGAACACTGAAGCTTTCTTT; CDR3 protein: CASSFDALRGALANTEAFF
V gene: TRBV13; CDR3 length: 15; J gene: TRBJ2-7; clone size: few; D gene: TRBD1; CDR3 DNA: TGTGCCAGCAGCAAAATCCGGGACAGCTCCTACGAGCAGTACTTC; CDR3 protein: CASSKIRDSSYEQYF